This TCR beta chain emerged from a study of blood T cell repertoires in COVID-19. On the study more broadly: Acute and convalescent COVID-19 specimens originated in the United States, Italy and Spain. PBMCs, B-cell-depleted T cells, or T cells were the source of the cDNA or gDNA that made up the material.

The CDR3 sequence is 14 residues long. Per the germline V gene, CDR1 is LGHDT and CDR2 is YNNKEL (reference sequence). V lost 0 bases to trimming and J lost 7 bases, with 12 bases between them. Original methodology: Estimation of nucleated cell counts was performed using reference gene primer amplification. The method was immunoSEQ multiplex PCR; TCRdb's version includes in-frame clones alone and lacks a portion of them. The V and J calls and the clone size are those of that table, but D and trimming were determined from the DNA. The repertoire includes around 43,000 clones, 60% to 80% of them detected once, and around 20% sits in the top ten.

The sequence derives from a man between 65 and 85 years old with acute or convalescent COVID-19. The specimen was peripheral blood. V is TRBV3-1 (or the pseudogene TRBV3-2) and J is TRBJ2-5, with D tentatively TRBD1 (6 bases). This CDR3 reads CASSQDTLGGTQYF. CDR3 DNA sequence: TGTGCCAGCAGCCAAGATACATTAGGGGGGACCCAGTACTTC.